One sample yielded the 11 T cell receptor beta chains listed below, sequenced in a study of T cells expressing NK-cell markers. TCRdb reprocessed the 5' RACE reads; each CDR3 protein has one entry and no DNA is given. The sample has some 140,000 distinct CDR3 sequences. The sample taken for sequencing was blood T cells: a sorted CD56 or NKG2C T cell subset, CD4+ or CD8+ T cells, or bulk PBMC T cells (not recorded which). The receptor set was obtained from a woman between 50 and 59 years old in good health.

The rearrangement uses TRBV5-1 and TRBJ2-2. Germline assignment: CDR1 SGHRS and CDR2 YFSETQ. CDR3 length equals 14 residues. CDR3: CASTFDPYTGELFF.

The chain is built from TRBV4-1 and TRBJ2-1. CDR1 and CDR2 from the germline V gene are MGHRA and YSYEKL. The CDR3 covers 11 residues. CDR3 amino acids: CASRVSNEQFF.

The rearrangement uses TRBV10-3 and TRBJ1-5; TCRdb's D call of TRBD1 is untestable without DNA. The CDR3 length is 18 residues. Germline CDR1 reads ENHRY; CDR2 reads SYGVKD. CDR3 amino acids: CAISEFPPGRPGNQPQHF.

The rearrangement links TRBV12-3 or TRBV12-4 to TRBJ2-5; there is no DNA to check the TCRdb D call of TRBD1. The length of the CDR3 is 12 residues. This CDR3 is CASSLGDKTQYF.

V gene TRBV5-6 combines with J gene TRBJ2-2; TCRdb calls TRBD2, which cannot be checked without DNA. From germline, CDR1 is SGHDT and CDR2 YYEEEE. This CDR3 region has 13 residues. The CDR3 reads CASSLWTGGELFF.

CDR3: CASSQGQGLETQYF. The V gene is TRBV4-1, the J gene TRBJ2-5; TCRdb outputs TRBD1, but without DNA this stays unchecked. CDR3 size: 14 residues. CDR1 is MGHRA and CDR2 is YSYEKL in the germline V gene.

The rearrangement uses TRBV20-1 and TRBJ2-5; lacking DNA, the TRBD2 call made by TCRdb goes unchecked. The V gene's germline CDR1 is DFQATT and CDR2 SNEGSKA (reference sequence). The CDR3 totals 15 residues. The CDR3: CSADPSGRAGKTQYF.

V and J are TRBV7-8 and TRBJ2-1. Germline V lookup: CDR1 SGHVS, CDR2 FQNEAQ. This CDR3 comprises 13 residues. The CDR3 reads CASSLEELLEQFF.

The chain recombines TRBV6-1 with TRBJ2-1. CDR1 MNHNS and CDR2 SASEGT come from the germline V gene. The CDR3 sequence is 12 residues long. The CDR3 reads CASEVLVNEQFF.

The genes are TRBV7-9 and TRBJ2-1; no DNA is available, so the TRBD1 call from TCRdb remains unchecked. Germline CDR1 reads SEHNR; CDR2 reads FQNEAQ (reference sequence). This CDR3 contains 13 residues. The CDR3 region is CASSTTTGTGKLF.

The chain links TRBV7-9 to TRBJ2-3. CDR3 length: 13 amino acids. The germline V gene encodes CDR1 SEHNR and CDR2 FQNEAQ (reference sequence). The CDR3 loop reads CASSPVARDTQYF.